The T cell receptor beta chain under discussion was sequenced for a study of cytomegalovirus exposure and HLA in healthy donors. From germline, CDR1 is MNHNS and CDR2 SASEGT. The CDR3 covers 14 residues. Trimming left V 6 bases short and J 9 bases short, with 18 bases between. The donors comprised healthy bone marrow donors. The PCR made use of 60 Vbeta and 13 Jbeta primers. Some clones are missing from TCRdb's copy, which holds only in-frame ones; the method was immunoSEQ multiplex PCR. This repertoire shows roughly 110,000 clones, 70% to 75% found once; its top ten account for less than 3.5%. The J gene is TRBJ2-1, the V gene TRBV6-1, with D maybe TRBD1 (6 bases). The sequencing input was PBMCs. This clonotype originated in a female donor in good health and CMV-seronegative. In DNA form, the CDR3 reads TGTGCCAGCAGATCCGGGACACAGGGCGGTGAGCAGTTCTTC. As protein: CASRSGTQGGEQFF.